Included here is one T cell receptor beta chain sequence, with context. The sample is drawn from a study of shared T cell receptors in the human thymus. CDR3 size: 17 residues. J gave up 0 bases and V 5 bases, and 8 bases lay outside the gene matches. CDR1 is SGHTA and CDR2 is FQGNSA in the germline V gene. Data came from immunoSEQ multiplex PCR; TCRdb stores just in-frame clones and leaves some out. The repertoire consists of hundreds of thousands of clones, with 85% to 95% occurring once and the leading ten covering approximately 0.02%. Sequencing was done on a sample of thymocytes. This sequence joins TRBV7-2 and TRBJ1-5; TRBD1 matches at 9 bases. This clonotype originated in a human donor. The CDR3 DNA sequence: TGTGCCAGCAGCCCGGGGACAGGGCTTTATAGCAATCAGCCCCAGCATTTT. Translation: CASSPGTGLYSNQPQHF. Full variable domain (remainder filled in from reference TRBV7-2 and TRBJ1-5): GAGVSQSPSNKVTEKGKDVELRCDPISGHTALYWYRQSLGQGLEFLIYFQGNSAPDKSGLPSDRFSAERTGGSVSTLTIQRTQQEDSAVYLCASSPGTGLYSNQPQHFGDGTRLSIL.